The clone carrying this TCR beta chain was picked up a small number of times. Its antigen remains unidentified. Treg sorting used a CD4+CD25+CD127-/low gate. Full-length variable regions came from constant-region reverse primers plus semi-nested Nested Universal Primer A PCR. TCRdb re-called the 5' RACE reads with MiXCR, one entry per CDR3 protein. The data show approximately 60,000 distinct CDR3 sequences, about 28% seen once. Study outcomes and limitations: Larger-cohort validation covered only one TCR beta V-J rearrangement.

V lost 3 bases and J lost 4, with 10 bases in between. Germline values: CDR1 DFQATT, CDR2 SNEGSKA (reference sequence). CDR3 length: 13 residues. The gene calls are TRBV20-1 and TRBJ1-5, with D perhaps TRBD1 (5 bases). The specimen sequenced was tumor-infiltrating Tregs sorted from the breast tumor. The origin of this receptor is a female donor with breast cancer. This chain's CDR3 is CSARSGINQPQHF. In DNA form, the CDR3 reads TGCAGTGCTAGGTCAGGGATTAATCAGCCCCAGCATTTT.